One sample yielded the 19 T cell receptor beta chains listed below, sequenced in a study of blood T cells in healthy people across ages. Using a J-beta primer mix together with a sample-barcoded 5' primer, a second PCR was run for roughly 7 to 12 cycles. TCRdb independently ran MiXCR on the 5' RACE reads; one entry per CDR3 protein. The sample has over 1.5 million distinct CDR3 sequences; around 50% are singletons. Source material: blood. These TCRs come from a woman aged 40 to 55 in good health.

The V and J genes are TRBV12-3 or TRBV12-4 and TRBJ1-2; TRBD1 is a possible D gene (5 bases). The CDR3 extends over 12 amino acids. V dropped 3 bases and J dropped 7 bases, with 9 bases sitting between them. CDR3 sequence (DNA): TGTGCCAGCAGTTTCTGGGGGTTTGGCTACACCTTC. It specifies CASSFWGFGYTF.

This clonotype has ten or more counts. In nucleotides, the CDR3 is TGTGCCAGCAGAATGCGGGGGGACCAAGAGACCCAGTACTTC. It specifies CASRMRGDQETQYF. The chain combines TRBV7-2 with TRBJ2-5, with 8 bases fitting TRBD2. In germline, CDR1 is SGHTA, CDR2 FQGNSA. The length of the CDR3 is 14 residues. The V segment lost 6 bases and the J segment 0 bases; nucleotides outside the gene matches: 3.

As DNA, the CDR3 is TGTGCCAGCAGTGAAGGTCAGGGAATTACTAGCACAGATACGCAGTATTTT. It codes for CASSEGQGITSTDTQYF. The chain combines TRBV27 with TRBJ2-3, with D perhaps matching TRBD1 (5 bases). Germline values: CDR1 MNHEY, CDR2 SMNVEV (reference sequence). V dropped 5 bases and J dropped 0 bases, with 18 bases sitting between them. The CDR3 length is 17 residues.

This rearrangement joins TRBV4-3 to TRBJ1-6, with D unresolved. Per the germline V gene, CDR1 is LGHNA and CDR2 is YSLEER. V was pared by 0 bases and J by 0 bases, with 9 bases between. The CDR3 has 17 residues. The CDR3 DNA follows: TGCGCCAGCAGCCAAGACAACACGAGCTCCTATAATTCACCCCTCCACTTT. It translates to CASSQDNTSSYNSPLHF.

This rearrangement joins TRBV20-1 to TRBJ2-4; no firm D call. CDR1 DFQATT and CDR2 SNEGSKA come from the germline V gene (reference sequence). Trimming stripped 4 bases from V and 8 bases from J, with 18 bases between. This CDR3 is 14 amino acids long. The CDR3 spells CSATRASFSHIQYF. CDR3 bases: TGCAGTGCTACTCGGGCGAGCTTTAGTCACATTCAGTACTTC.

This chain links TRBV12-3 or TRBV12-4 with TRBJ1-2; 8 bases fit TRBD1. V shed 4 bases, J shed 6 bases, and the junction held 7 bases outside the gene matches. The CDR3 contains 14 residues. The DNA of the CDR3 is TGTGCCAGCAGTTCCCCGGACAGGGTCCATGGCTACACCTTC. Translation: CASSSPDRVHGYTF.

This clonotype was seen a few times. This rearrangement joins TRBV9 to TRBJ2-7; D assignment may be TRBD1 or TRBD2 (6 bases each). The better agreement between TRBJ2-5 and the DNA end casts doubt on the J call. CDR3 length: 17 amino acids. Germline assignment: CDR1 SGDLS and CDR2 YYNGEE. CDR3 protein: CASSVAGSGGRLETQYF. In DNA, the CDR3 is TGTGCCAGCAGCGTAGCGGGTAGTGGGGGGCGGCTGGAGACCCAGTACTTC.

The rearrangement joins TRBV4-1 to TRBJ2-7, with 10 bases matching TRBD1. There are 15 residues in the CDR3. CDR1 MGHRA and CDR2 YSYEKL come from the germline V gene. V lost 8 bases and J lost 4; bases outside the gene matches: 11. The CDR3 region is CASGPGQGIVYEQYF. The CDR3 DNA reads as TGCGCCAGCGGCCCGGGACAGGGGATTGTATACGAGCAGTACTTC.

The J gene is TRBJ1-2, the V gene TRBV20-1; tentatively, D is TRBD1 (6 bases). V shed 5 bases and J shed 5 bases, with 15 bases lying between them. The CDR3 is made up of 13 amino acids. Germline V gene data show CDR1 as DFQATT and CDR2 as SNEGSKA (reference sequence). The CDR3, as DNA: TGCAGTGCTGGGGGGCAGGCGGGGTATGGCTACACCTTC. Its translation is CSAGGQAGYGYTF.

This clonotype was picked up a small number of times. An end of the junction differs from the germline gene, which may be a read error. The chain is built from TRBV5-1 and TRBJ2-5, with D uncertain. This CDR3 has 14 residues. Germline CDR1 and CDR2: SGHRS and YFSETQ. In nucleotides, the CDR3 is TGTGCCAGCAGTTTAGCAGGTTTGGAGGAGACCCAGTACTTC. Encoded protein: CASSLAGLEETQYF.

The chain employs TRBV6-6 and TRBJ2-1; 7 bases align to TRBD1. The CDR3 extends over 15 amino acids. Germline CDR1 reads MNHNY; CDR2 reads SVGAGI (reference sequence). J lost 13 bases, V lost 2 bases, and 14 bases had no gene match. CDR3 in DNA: TGTGCCAGCAGTTACCCCACAGGGGTTGGGGAGACCCAGTTCTTC. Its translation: CASSYPTGVGETQFF.

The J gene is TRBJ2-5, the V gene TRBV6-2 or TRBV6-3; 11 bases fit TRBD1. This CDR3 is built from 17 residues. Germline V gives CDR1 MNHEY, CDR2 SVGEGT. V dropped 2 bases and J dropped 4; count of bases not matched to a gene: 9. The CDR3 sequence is CASSYVGQGAVRETQYF. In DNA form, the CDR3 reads TGTGCCAGCAGTTACGTTGGACAGGGGGCGGTAAGAGAGACCCAGTACTTC.

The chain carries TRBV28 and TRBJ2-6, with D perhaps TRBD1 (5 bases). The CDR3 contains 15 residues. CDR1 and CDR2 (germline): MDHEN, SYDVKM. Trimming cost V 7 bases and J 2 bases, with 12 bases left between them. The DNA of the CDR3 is TGTGCCAGCAATGGGGCTCCCACTGGGGCCAACGTCCTGACTTTC. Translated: CASNGAPTGANVLTF.

CDR3 in DNA: TGTGCCAGCAGTAACCGACAGAACACTGAAGCTTTCTTT. Amino acid sequence: CASSNRQNTEAFF. J is TRBJ1-1 and V is TRBV12-3 or TRBV12-4; D is unclear. The V end was cut by 5 bases, the J end by 1 base, with 8 bases between. The CDR3 sequence is 13 residues long.

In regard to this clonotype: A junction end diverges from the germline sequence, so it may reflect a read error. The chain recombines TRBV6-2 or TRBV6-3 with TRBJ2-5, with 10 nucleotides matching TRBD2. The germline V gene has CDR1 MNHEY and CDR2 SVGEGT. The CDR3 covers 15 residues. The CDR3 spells CTSRKLAGWQETQYF. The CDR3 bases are TGTACCAGCAGAAAACTAGCGGGGTGGCAAGAGACCCAGTACTTC.

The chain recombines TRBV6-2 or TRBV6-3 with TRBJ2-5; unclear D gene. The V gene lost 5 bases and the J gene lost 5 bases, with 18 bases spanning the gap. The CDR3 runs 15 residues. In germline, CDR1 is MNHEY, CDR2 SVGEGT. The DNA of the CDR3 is TGTGCCAGCAGTCCCAGCTCGACCGGGCCGGAGACCCAGTACTTC. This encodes CASSPSSTGPETQYF.

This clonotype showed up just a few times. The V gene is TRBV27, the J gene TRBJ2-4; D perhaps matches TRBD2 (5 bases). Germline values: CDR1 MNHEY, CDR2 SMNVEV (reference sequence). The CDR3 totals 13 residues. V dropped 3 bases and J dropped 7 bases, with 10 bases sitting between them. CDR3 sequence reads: CASSLSPGNIQYF. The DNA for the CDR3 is TGTGCCAGCAGTTTGAGCCCGGGGAACATTCAGTACTTC.

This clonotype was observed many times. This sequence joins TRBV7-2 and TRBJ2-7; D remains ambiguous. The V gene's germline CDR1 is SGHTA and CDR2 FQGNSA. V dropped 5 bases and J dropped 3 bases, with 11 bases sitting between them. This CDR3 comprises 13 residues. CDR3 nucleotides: TGTGCCAGCAGCCACCGACGTCTCTACGAGCAGTACTTC. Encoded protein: CASSHRRLYEQYF.

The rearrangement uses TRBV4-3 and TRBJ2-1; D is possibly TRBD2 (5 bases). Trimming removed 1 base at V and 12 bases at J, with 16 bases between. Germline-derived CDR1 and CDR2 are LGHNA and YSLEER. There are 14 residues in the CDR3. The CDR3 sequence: CASSQGGSSETQFF. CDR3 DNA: TGCGCCAGCAGCCAAGGAGGAAGTAGCGAAACGCAGTTCTTC.